Listed below are T cell receptor beta chains from one sample, sequenced in a study of Ad26.COV2.S vaccination and SARS-CoV-2 variants. TCRdb's table, derived via immunoSEQ multiplex PCR, lists solely in-frame clones and lacks some. The table lists a few hundred thousand clones, 83% of them singletons. Sample: peripheral blood, taken in a trial of Ad26.COV2.S vaccine versus placebo. The receptors here all came from a person between 18 and 60 years old who received the Ad26.COV2.S COVID-19 vaccine or a placebo. Each CDR3 is given without its conserved first and last residue. The order of the fields is J gene, V gene, CDR3 protein.

TRBJ1-4 TRBV10-3 AIMGARGKLF
TRBJ2-7 TRBV5-6 ASSAPGREAYEQY
TRBJ1-1 TRBV10-3 AIRGQGAVTEAF
TRBJ1-5 TRBV2 ASSETVQGVWQPQH
TRBJ1-6 TRBV7-9 ASSHGQGFYNSPLH
TRBJ1-5 TRBV21-1 ASGGGASNQPQH
TRBJ1-1 TRBV11-3 ASSAGSRVWNTEAF
TRBJ1-1 TRBV11-3 ATELDTEAF
TRBJ2-5 TRBV11-3 ASSPNGIQETQY
TRBJ2-5 TRBV21-1 ASSNAGGGETQY
TRBJ1-6 TRBV4-3 ASSQDYPTGLASPLH
TRBJ1-3 TRBV10-3 AISAPGGTGNTIY
TRBJ1-2 TRBV27 ASSRGEGNYGYT
TRBJ2-3 TRBV5-6 ASSRQPGLDTDTQY
TRBJ1-1 TRBV30 AWSSVGRAGSEAF
TRBJ2-5 TRBV19 ASSWGIRETQY
TRBJ2-7 TRBV29-1 SVEGTAYEQY
TRBJ2-2 TRBV6-4 ASSDSGSLRAGELF
TRBJ2-3 TRBV5-4 ASSLKASTDTQY
TRBJ2-5 TRBV7-9 ASSPRGREGETQY
TRBJ1-1 TRBV19 ASSRGQGNTEAF
TRBJ2-4 TRBV30 AWSGQVKHIQY
TRBJ2-7 TRBV19 ASSITGRRLAQGPEQY
TRBJ2-2 TRBV15 ATSRLAGELF
TRBJ2-5 TRBV4-3 ASSQETSQETQY
TRBJ1-3 TRBV5-6 ASSPESGASGNTIY